The T cell receptor (beta chain) under discussion was sequenced for a study of shared clonotypes between healthy human individuals. Study context: CD8 memory received one plate per donor, CD8 naive two, CD4 memory three and CD4 naive three.

The method was immunoSEQ multiplex PCR; TCRdb's version includes in-frame clones alone and lacks a portion of them. The sample has 850,000 to 1,200,000 clones, about 75% seen once. The CDR3 spans 16 residues. Trimming shortened V by 0 bases and J by 7 bases, and 14 bases separated the two germline ends. The V gene's germline CDR1 is SGHRS and CDR2 YFSETQ. Sequencing input: memory CD4+ T cells sorted from blood. Documented subset: CD45RA-negative fraction. This chain connects TRBV5-1 to TRBJ1-6, with a tentative D call TRBD1 (6 bases). The TCR originated in a man between 18 and 29 years old in good health. The CDR3 DNA follows: TGCGCCAGCAGCTTGGTTCCCGGGACAAACAATTCACCCCTCCACTTT. Translating it yields CASSLVPGTNNSPLHF.